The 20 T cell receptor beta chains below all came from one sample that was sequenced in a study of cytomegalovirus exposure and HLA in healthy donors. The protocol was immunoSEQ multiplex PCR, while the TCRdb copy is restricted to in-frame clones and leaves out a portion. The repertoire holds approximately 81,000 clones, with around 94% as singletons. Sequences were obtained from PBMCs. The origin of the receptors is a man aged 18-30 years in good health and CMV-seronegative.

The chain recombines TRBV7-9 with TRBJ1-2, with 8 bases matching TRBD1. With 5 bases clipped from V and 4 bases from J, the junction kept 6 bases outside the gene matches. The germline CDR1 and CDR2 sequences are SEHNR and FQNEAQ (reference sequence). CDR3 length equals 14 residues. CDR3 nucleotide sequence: TGTGCCAGCAGCCTCGGACAGGGTACCTATGGCTACACCTTC. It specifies CASSLGQGTYGYTF.

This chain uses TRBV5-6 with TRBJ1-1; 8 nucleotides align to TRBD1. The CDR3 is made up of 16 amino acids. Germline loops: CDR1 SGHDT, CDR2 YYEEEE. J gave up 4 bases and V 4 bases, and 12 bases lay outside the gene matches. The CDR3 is CASSPDRGVGTTEAFF. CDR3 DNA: TGTGCCAGCAGCCCCGACAGGGGTGTAGGTACCACTGAAGCTTTCTTT. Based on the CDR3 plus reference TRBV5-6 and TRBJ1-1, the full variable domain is DAGVTQSPTHLIKTRGQQVTLRCSPKSGHDTVSWYQQALGQGPQFIFQYYEEEERQRGNFPDRFSGHQFPNYSSELNVNALLLGDSALYLCASSPDRGVGTTEAFFGQGTRLTVV.

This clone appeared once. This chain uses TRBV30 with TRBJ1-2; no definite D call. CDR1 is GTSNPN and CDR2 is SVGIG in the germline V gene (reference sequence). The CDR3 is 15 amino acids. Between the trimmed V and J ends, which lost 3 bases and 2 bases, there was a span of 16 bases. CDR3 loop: CAWSDTPTGNYGYTF. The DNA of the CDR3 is TGTGCCTGGAGCGACACTCCGACGGGAAACTATGGCTACACCTTC.

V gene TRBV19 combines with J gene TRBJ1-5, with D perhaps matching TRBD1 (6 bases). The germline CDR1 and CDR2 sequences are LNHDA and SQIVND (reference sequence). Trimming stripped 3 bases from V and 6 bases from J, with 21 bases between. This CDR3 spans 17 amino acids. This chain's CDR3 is CASSMGGTISAGQPQHF. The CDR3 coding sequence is TGTGCCAGTAGTATGGGAGGGACAATCTCAGCGGGTCAGCCCCAGCATTTT.

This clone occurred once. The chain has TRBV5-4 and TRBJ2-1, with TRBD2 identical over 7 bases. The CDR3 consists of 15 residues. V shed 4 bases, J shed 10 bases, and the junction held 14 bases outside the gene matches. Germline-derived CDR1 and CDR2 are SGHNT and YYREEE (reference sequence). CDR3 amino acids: CASSVESGIQGEQFF. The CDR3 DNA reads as TGTGCCAGCAGCGTCGAGAGCGGGATACAAGGGGAGCAGTTCTTC.

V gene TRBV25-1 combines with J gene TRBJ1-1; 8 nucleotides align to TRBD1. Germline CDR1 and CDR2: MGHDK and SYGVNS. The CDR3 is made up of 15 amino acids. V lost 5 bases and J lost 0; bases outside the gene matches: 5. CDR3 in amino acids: CASSSSGGLNTEAFF. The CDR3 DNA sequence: TGTGCCAGCAGTTCGTCAGGGGGCCTGAACACTGAAGCTTTCTTT.

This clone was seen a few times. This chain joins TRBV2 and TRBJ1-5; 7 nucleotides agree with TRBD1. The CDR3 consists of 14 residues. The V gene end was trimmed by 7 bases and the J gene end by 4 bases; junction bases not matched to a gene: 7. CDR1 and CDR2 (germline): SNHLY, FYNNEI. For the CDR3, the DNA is TGTGCCAGCATGGCGGGACAGCCTAATCAGCCCCAGCATTTT. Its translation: CASMAGQPNQPQHF.

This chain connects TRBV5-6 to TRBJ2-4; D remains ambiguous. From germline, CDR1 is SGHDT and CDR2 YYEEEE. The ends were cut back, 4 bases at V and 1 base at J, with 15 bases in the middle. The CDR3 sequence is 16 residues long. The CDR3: CASSPGLAWAKNIQYF. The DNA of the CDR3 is TGTGCCAGCAGCCCTGGTTTGGCTTGGGCCAAAAACATTCAGTACTTC.

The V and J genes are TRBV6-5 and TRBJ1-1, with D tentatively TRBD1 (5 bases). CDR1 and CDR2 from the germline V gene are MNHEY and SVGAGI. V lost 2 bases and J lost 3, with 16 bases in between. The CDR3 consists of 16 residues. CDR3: CASSYGGAGPHTEAFF. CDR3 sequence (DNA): TGTGCCAGCAGTTACGGCGGGGCAGGGCCTCACACTGAAGCTTTCTTT.

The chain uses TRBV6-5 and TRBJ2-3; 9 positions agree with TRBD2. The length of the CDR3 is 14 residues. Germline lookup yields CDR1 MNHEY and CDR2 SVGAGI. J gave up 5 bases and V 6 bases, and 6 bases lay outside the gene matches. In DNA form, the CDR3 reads TGTGCCAGCAGCCGACTAGCGGTGGGAGATACGCAGTATTTT. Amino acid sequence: CASSRLAVGDTQYF.

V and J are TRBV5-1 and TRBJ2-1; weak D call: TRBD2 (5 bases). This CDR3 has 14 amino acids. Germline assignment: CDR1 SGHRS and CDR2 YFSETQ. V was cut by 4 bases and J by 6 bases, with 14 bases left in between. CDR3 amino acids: CASSRSDSRNEQFF. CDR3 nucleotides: TGCGCCAGCAGCAGATCGGACTCGCGCAATGAGCAGTTCTTC.

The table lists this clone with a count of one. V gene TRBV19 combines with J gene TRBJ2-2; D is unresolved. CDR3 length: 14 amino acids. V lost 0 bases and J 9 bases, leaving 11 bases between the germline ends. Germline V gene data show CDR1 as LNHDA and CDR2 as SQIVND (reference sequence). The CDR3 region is CASSIEAASRELFF. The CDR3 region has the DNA TGTGCCAGTAGTATAGAGGCGGCTTCTAGGGAGCTGTTTTTT.

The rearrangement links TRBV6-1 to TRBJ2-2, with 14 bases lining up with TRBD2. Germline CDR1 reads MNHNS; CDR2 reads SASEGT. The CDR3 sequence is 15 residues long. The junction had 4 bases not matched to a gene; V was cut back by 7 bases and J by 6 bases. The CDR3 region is CASTWGLAGAGELFF. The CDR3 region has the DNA TGTGCCAGCACCTGGGGACTAGCGGGAGCCGGGGAGCTGTTTTTT.

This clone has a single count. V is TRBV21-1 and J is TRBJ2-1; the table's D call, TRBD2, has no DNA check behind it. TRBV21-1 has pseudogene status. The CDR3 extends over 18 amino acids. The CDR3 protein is CASRKRTSGRIPYNEQFF. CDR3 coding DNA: TGTGCCAGCCGTAAGCGGACAAGCGGGAGGATACCCTACAATGAGCAGTTCTTC.

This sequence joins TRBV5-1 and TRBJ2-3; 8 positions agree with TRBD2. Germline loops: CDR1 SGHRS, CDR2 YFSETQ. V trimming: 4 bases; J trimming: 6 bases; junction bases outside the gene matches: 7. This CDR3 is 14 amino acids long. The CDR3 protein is CASSQGTSLDTQYF. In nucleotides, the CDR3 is TGCGCCAGCAGCCAGGGGACTAGTCTGGATACGCAGTATTTT.

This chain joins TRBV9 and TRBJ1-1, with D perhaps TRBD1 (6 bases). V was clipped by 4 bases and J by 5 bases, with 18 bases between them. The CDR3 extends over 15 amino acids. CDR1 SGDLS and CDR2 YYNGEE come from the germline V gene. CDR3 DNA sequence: TGTGCCAGCAGCACCACCTGGGGGCTAGGTACTGAAGCTTTCTTT. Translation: CASSTTWGLGTEAFF. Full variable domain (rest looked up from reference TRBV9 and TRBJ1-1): DSGVTQTPKHLITATGQRVTLRCSPRSGDLSVYWYQQSLDQGLQFLIQYYNGEERAKGNILERFSAQQFPDLHSELNLSSLELGDSALYFCASSTTWGLGTEAFFGQGTRLTVV.

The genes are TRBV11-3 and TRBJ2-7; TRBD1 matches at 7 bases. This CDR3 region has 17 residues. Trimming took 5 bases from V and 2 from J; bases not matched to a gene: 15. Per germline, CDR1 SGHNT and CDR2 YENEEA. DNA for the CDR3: TGTGCCAGCAGCCTTAACTCCAGGGGGAGTCATCCCTACGAGCAGTACTTC. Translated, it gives CASSLNSRGSHPYEQYF. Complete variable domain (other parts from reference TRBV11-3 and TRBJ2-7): EAGVVQSPRYKIIEKKQPVAFWCNPISGHNTLYWYLQNLGQGPELLIRYENEEAVDDSQLPKDRFSAERLKGVDSTLKIQPAELGDSAVYLCASSLNSRGSHPYEQYFGPGTRLTVT.

The CDR3 region is CASSRDRLGSGANVLTF. The CDR3 nucleotides are TGTGCCAGCAGCAGGGACAGGTTAGGCTCTGGGGCCAACGTCCTGACTTTC. V is TRBV5-4 and J is TRBJ2-6, with 8 bases matching TRBD1. Germline assignment: CDR1 SGHNT and CDR2 YYREEE (reference sequence). The length of the CDR3 is 17 residues. V shed 4 bases and J 0 bases; nucleotides not matched to a gene: 6.

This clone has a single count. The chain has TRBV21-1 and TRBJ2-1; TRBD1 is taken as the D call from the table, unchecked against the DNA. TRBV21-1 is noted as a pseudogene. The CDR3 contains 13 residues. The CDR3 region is CASSKGGRNEQFF. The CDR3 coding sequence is TGTGCCAGCAGCAAAGGGGGCAGGAATGAGCAGTTCTTC.

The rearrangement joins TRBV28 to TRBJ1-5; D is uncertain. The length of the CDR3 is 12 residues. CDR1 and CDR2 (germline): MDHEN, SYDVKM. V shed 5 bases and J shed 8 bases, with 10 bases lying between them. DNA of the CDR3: TGTGCCAGCAGTCGGGGTTTGGAGCCCCAGCATTTT. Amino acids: CASSRGLEPQHF. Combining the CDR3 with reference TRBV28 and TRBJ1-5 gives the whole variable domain DVKVTQSSRYLVKRTGEKVFLECVQDMDHENMFWYRQDPGLGLRLIYFSYDVKMKEKGDIPEGYSVSREKKERFSLILESASTNQTSMYLCASSRGLEPQHFGDGTRLSIL.